This T cell receptor (beta chain) was sequenced during a study of molecular identifiers for immune sequencing clone quantification (dated by TCRdb to the late 2010s). As for the study more broadly: For a replicate experiment, RNA from roughly 18,000 or 92,000 naive CD8 T cells was divided into five aliquots, and four of the five aliquots were sequenced. CD8 T cells were used in a methods study to benchmark molecular-identifier clustering-based TCR repertoire sequencing (MIDCIRS) and TCR RNA copy counting.

Naive CD8 T cell libraries were made from approximately 20,000 to 1,000,000 sorted cells using 10%, 30% or 50% of purified RNA. On a BD FACSAria II, naive CD8 T cells were FACS-sorted as CD8+CD4-CCR7+CD45RA+ and collected into RLT Plus buffer. Detection sensitivity was tested by spiking Jurkat RNA equal to fewer than twelve TCR copies' worth into samples containing about 19,000-1,000,000 naive CD8 T cells. CD8 T cells were enriched using RosetteSep CD8+ T Cell Enrichment Cocktail and Ficoll-Paque, and the enriched cells then underwent ACK red cell lysis. The paper's findings and limits, for the study overall: Spiked-in Jurkat TCR RNA equivalent to a single cell was reported to be detectable even among over 800,000 naive CD8 T cells. Identical TCR molecules sharing a barcode could cause highly expanded clone sizes to be underestimated. When barcode sub-clustering was not used, chimeric consensus sequences inflated TCR diversity, with chimeras reaching as high as 47%. In CMV-specific effector cells, over 99% of molecules were held by clones above 20 RNA copies, whereas under 1% of molecules were held by such clones in naive cells. Modeling indicated about 3 TCR RNA copies recovered per cell, compared with around 10 by digital PCR, which implies a capture efficiency of around 29%. The naive libraries included spiked-in Jurkat TCR RNA (roughly 11 copies' worth), and this RNA is not part of the donor repertoire.

Library construction relied on PCR. The listed sequencing device is NextSeq 500. Bulk TCR libraries were made following a previously described method, with the TCR primers given in Table S5. Total RNA was purified with the Qiagen AllPrep DNA/RNA kit. Reads from multiple sequencing runs of the same library were pooled before analysis. As for how the authors treated the data: Reads were retained only if their TCR constant sequence matched exactly, and those retained reads were trimmed to 150 nt and grouped according to their 12-nt molecular barcodes. Within each barcode group, reads were sub-clustered at a 15% Levenshtein threshold, and quality-weighted consensus sequences were built per RNA molecule. Non-functional sequences were discarded, and so were lower-count sequences lying one edit away from another sequence. Based on fitting two negative binomial distributions, any barcode sub-cluster with under 20% of the maximum read count was discarded. TCRdb's own reprocessing of the public reads used fastp at Q25 and MiXCR and kept productive beta chains. Records with the same CDR3 protein are collapsed into one entry carrying the most frequent genes and DNA. None of the V and J calls come from the authors' own analysis; TCRdb made them. The sample has approximately 590,000 distinct CDR3 sequences on record, over 25% of them singletons. The ten biggest clones cover about 0.81% of the sample.

This clonotype was observed many times. The clone's antigen remains unknown. The input lacks base qualities; no much larger clone sits a single base away. After removal of 6 bases from V and 5 bases from J, the junction retains 14 bases not matched to a gene. The CDR3, from cysteine to phenylalanine, totals 16 residues. Only CDR3 DNA remains: 48 bases, in frame from the first base. The CDR1 and CDR2 encoded by the germline V gene (reference sequence) are DFQATT and SNEGSKA. The TCR originated in a human donor in good health. Some libraries in this study had Jurkat cell RNA spiked in. The V and J segments used are TRBV20-1 and TRBJ2-5, with 11 junctional bases fitting TRBD2. Sequenced input: naive CD8+ T cells from blood, with Jurkat cell RNA spiked in. The meaning of the sample's cell subset or site label: FACS-sorted CD8+CD4-CCR7+CD45RA+ naive T cells. The nucleotide sequence reads TGCAGTGCCCCAATTGGGGTACTAGCGGGAGTTGAGACCCAGTACTTC. It specifies CSAPIGVLAGVETQYF.